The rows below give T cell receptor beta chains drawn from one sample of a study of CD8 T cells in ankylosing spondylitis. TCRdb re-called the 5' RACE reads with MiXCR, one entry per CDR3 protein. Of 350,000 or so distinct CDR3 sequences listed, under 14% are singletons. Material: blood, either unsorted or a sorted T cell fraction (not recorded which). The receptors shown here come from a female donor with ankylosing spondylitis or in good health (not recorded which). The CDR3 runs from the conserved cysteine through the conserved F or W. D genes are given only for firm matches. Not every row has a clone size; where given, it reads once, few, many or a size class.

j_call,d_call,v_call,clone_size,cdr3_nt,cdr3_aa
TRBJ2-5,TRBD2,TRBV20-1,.,TGCAGTGTTACGACTAGCGGGGGTCCCCAAGAGACCCAGTACTTC,CSVTTSGGPQETQYF
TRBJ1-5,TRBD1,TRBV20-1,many,TGCAGTGCTATCTACCCGGGACAGCGCAATCAGCCCCAGCATTTT,CSAIYPGQRNQPQHF
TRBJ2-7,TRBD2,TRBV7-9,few,TGTGCCAGCAGCTTCCGGACTAGCGGGAGAGACGAGCAGTACTTC,CASSFRTSGRDEQYF
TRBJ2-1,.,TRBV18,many,TGTGCCAGCTCACCAGCGGATAATGAGCAGTTCTTC,CASSPADNEQFF
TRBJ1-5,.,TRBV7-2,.,TGTGCCAGCGGCAGCAATCAGCCCCAGCATTTT,CASGSNQPQHF
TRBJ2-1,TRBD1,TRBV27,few,TGTGCCAGCAGTTATCGGACAGGGTACCCTGAGCAGTTCTTC,CASSYRTGYPEQFF
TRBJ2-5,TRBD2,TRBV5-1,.,TGCGCCAGCAGCTTGGACCTAGCGGGAGGACAAGAGACCCAGTACTTC,CASSLDLAGGQETQYF
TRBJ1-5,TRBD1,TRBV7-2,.,TGTGCCAGCAGGCCCGCCGGGACAGTAGCTCAGCCCCAGCATTTT,CASRPAGTVAQPQHF
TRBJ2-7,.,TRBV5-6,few,TGTGCCAGCAGCTTGCCCACGAGCAACACCCGCTCCTACGAGCAGTACTTC,CASSLPTSNTRSYEQYF
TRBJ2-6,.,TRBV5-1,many,TGCGCCAGCAGCTTGCAAACGGCATCTGGGGCCAACGTCCTGACTTTC,CASSLQTASGANVLTF
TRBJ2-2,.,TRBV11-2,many,TGTGCCAGCAGCCAGCTGGCGGCGAACACCGGGGAGCTGTTTTTT,CASSQLAANTGELFF
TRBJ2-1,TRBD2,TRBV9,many,TGTGCCAGCAGCGTCCCCCTAGCGGGTTACAATGAGCAGTTCTTC,CASSVPLAGYNEQFF
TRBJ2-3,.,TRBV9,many,TGTGCCAGCAGCGTAGGCGGCGACCTTACAGATACGCAGTATTTT,CASSVGGDLTDTQYF
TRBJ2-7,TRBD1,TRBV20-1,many,TGCAGTGCTCCAAAAAGGACAGGCTACGAGCAGTACTTC,CSAPKRTGYEQYF
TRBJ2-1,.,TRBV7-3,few,TGTGCCAGCAGCTTAACCACCGACTACAATGAGCAGTTCTTC,CASSLTTDYNEQFF
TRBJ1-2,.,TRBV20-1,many,TGCAGTGCTAGAGATTGGGGGAGGGTAGCCTCTACGGAGACCTTC,CSARDWGRVASTETF
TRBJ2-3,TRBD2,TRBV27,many,TGTGCCAGCATAGGTGGGGGGGGAGCCTCTAGCACAGATACGCAGTATTTT,CASIGGGGASSTDTQYF
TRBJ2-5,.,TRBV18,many,TGTGCCAGCTCACCCCGGGACACCTCAGGAGAGACCCAGTACTTC,CASSPRDTSGETQYF
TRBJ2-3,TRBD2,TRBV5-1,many,TGCGCCAGCAGCTTGGTCCCTAGCGGGGGCACAGATACGCAGTATTTT,CASSLVPSGGTDTQYF
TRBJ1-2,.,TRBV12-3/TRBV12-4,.,TGTGCCAGCAGTTTAAGGGCAGGCACGAACTATGGCTACACCTTC,CASSLRAGTNYGYTF
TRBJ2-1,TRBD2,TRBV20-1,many,TGCAGTGCTAGAGATTTTAGCGGGAGGGCCAAATACAATGAGCAGTTCTTC,CSARDFSGRAKYNEQFF
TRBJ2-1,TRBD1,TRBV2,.,TGTGCCAGCAGGGGGGACAGACGGGAGCAGTTCTTC,CASRGDRREQFF
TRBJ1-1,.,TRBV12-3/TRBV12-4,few,TGTGCCAGCAGCCCAGATGTGGTGTTTGCTGAAGCTTTCTTT,CASSPDVVFAEAFF
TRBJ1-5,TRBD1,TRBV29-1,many,TGCAGCGTCGCGGACAGGGATCAGCCCCAGCATTTT,CSVADRDQPQHF
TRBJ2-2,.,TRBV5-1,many,TGCGCCAGCAGCTTGGACGGGACCGGGGAGCTGTTTTTT,CASSLDGTGELFF
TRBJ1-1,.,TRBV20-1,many,TGCAGTGCTAGAGATTTAGTAGGGGTTGCAGCTTTCTTT,CSARDLVGVAAFF
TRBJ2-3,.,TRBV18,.,TGTTCCAGCTCATCCTACGTCGATACGCAGTATTTT,CSSSSYVDTQYF
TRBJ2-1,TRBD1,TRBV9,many,TGTGCCAGCAGCGTAGGCCTAGGACAGGGCCGGTTTAAGGGCCCTTACAATGAGCAGTTCTTC,CASSVGLGQGRFKGPYNEQFF
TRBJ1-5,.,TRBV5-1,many,TGCGCCAGCAGCTCAGCAGGGGAAACTTATCAGCCCCAGCATTTT,CASSSAGETYQPQHF
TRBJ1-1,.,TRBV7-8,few,TGTGCCAGCTTGGGGGTCGGCGCTGAAGCTTTCTTT,CASLGVGAEAFF
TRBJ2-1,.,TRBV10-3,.,TGTGCCATCAGCATTGAGGACAATGAGCAGTTCTTC,CAISIEDNEQFF
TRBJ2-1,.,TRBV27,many,TGTGCCAGCAGTTCCTACCGGGACGAGTGGTTCTTC,CASSSYRDEWFF
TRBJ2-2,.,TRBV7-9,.,TGTGCCAGCAAACGTGGGGGCACCGGGGAGCTGTTTTTT,CASKRGGTGELFF
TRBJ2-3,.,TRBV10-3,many,TGTGCCATCAGAATGGGACTTGCAAATACAGATACGCAGTATTTT,CAIRMGLANTDTQYF
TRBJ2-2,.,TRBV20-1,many,TGCAGTGCTAGATGGCCCCCCGGGGCGACCGGGGAGCTGTTTTTT,CSARWPPGATGELFF
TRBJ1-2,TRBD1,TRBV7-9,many,TGTGCCAGCAGCTTGGGACAGGGGGCAGGCTACACCTTC,CASSLGQGAGYTF
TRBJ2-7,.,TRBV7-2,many,TGTGCCAGCAGCTGGGCCCCCTACGAGCAGTACTTC,CASSWAPYEQYF
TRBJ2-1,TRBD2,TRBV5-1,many,TGCGCCAGCAGCGAACGGACTAGCGGGGGGTACAATGAGCAGTTCTTC,CASSERTSGGYNEQFF
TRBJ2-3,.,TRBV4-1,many,TGCGCCAGCAGCCACCAAGACAGAGATACGCAGTATTTT,CASSHQDRDTQYF
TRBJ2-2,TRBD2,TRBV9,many,TGTGCCAGCAGAGGAGATAGCGGGGGATTAGCCGGGGAGCTGTTTTTT,CASRGDSGGLAGELFF
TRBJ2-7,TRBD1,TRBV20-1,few,TGCAGTGCCGGGGGACAGGGGAATCGAGAGCAGTACTTC,CSAGGQGNREQYF
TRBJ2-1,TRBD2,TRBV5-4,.,TGTGCCAGCAGCCCTGGAGGTAGCGGGAGCTCCTACAATGAGCAGTTCTTC,CASSPGGSGSSYNEQFF
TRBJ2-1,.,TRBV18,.,TGTGCCAGTTCAACAGGGTTTGGGTCCTACAATGAGCAGTTCTTC,CASSTGFGSYNEQFF
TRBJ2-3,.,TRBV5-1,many,TGCGCCAGCAGAGACCTCGCAGCGGTCCGCATCCGAGTAAGTGATACGCAGTATTTT,CASRDLAAVRIRVSDTQYF
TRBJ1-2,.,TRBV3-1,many,TGTGCCAGCAGCCAAGGGACAGTCTATGGCTACACCTTC,CASSQGTVYGYTF
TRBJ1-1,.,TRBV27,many,TGTGCCAGTTCTAGGGAAGGAGCGAACACTCTAGCTTTCTTT,CASSREGANTLAFF
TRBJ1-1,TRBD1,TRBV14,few,TGTGCCAGCAGCCAAGGACAGGGGCCTTTCACTGAAGCTTTCTTT,CASSQGQGPFTEAFF
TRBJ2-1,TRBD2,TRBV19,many,TGTGCCAGTAGTACTAAGCGGGGGGATGAGCAGTTCTTC,CASSTKRGDEQFF
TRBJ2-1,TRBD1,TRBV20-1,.,TGCAGTGCCCTAACCCGGACAGGGCAGATAGGTGGTAACAATGAGCAGTTCTTC,CSALTRTGQIGGNNEQFF
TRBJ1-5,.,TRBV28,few,TGTGCCAGCAGTTTTGAGGCAGGGCACAATCAGCCCCAGCATTTT,CASSFEAGHNQPQHF
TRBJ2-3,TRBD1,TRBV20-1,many,TGCAGTGTTTACCAGGGGGGCACAGATACGCAGTATTTT,CSVYQGGTDTQYF
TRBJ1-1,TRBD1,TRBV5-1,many,TGCGCCAGCAGCACAGACAGGGGGAACACTGAAGCTTTCTTT,CASSTDRGNTEAFF